This TCR beta chain comes out of a study of Ad26.COV2.S vaccination and SARS-CoV-2 variants. Only in-frame clones appear in the TCRdb table, and some are missing; sequencing was by immunoSEQ multiplex PCR. The data hold hundreds of thousands of clones, with roughly 91% observed a single time. The treatment is: roughly 19 received Ad26.COV2.S at low or high dose, single or two shots; roughly 5 received placebo; per-sample allocation not given. The samples date from day 63 after the first vaccine or placebo injection. The donor was a Boston adult aged 18-55 years. Its platform was an Ad26 vector, and its expressed antigen was Wuhan-strain SARS-CoV-2 spike. Germline CDR1 reads LNHNV; CDR2 reads YYDKDF (reference sequence). The CDR3 loop spans 16 amino acids. With 2 bases removed from V and 2 bases from J, the gap between germline ends came to 10 bases.

The TCR sequence derives from a person aged 18-65 years who received the Ad26.COV2.S COVID-19 vaccine or a placebo. The chain employs TRBV15 and TRBJ2-6; possible D gene TRBD1, 5 bases. Here the sequenced sample was peripheral blood, taken in a trial of Ad26.COV2.S vaccine versus placebo. CDR3 protein: CATSRLAGTGANVLTF. CDR3 in DNA: TGTGCCACCAGCAGACTCGCAGGGACTGGGGCCAACGTCCTGACTTTC.